This T cell receptor beta chain was sequenced for a study of blood T cells in healthy people across ages. The authors isolated at least 6.5 million PBMCs per sample. In this sample, this clonotype turned up a few times. The antigen is undetermined. Study findings and constraints: One million T cells yielded diversity estimates that were considered underestimates. Samples with more naive T cells showed higher observed beta diversity. No one knew whether donors had CMV, which possibly confounded expanded clonotype changes.

With a J-beta primer mix and a sample-barcoded 5' primer, a second PCR ran about 6 to 11 cycles. Each CDR3 protein is one row after TCRdb ran MiXCR on the 5' RACE reads. The sample shows about 930,000 distinct CDR3 sequences, roughly 29% of them seen only once. The same data also contributed to another study, on T cells of mothers and their children.

The clonotype originates from a woman aged 40-49 years in good health. The sample was blood.

The DNA for the CDR3 is TGCGCCAGCAGCCAAGGTGCATACTCAACTAATGAAAAACTGTTTTTT. Its translation: CASSQGAYSTNEKLFF. The chain is built from TRBV4-1 and TRBJ1-4; D ambiguous. The CDR3 is made up of 16 amino acids. Germline-derived CDR1 and CDR2 are MGHRA and YSYEKL. V was cut by 1 base and J by 0 bases, with 9 bases left in between.